This is a list of T cell receptor beta chains from one sample in a study of blood T cell repertoires in COVID-19. Assay: immunoSEQ multiplex PCR; the TCRdb copy retains only in-frame clones and omits some. This table has about 260,000 clones, more than 80% appearing once. Sequencing was performed on PBMCs or T cells enriched from blood (not recorded which). These receptors were obtained from a man in his forties or fifties who had been exposed to COVID-19. Each CDR3 is given with its conserved first and last residue. The D gene is left open where the match is weak. The size of a clone is reported for some rows only, either as once, few or many, or as a class for expanded clones.

v_call	d_call	clone_size	j_call	cdr3_aa	cdr3_nt
TRBV28	TRBD1	-	TRBJ1-4	CASSATGSMGGLFF	TGTGCCAGCAGCGCGACAGGGTCTATGGGTGGACTGTTTTTT
TRBV5-6	-	-	TRBJ1-1	CASSRSLGNTEAFF	TGTGCCAGCAGCCGGTCGCTTGGGAACACTGAAGCTTTCTTT
TRBV5-1	TRBD2	once	TRBJ2-5	CASSPGLAGGQETQYF	TGCGCCAGCAGCCCCGGACTAGCGGGGGGCCAAGAGACCCAGTACTTC
TRBV28	TRBD1	-	TRBJ1-5	CASNPSFLGDRQPQHF	TGTGCCAGCAACCCAAGTTTCTTGGGGGACAGGCAGCCCCAGCATTTT
TRBV6-5	-	-	TRBJ2-2	CASSYGPGELFF	TGTGCCAGCAGTTATGGGCCCGGGGAGCTGTTTTTT
TRBV27	TRBD1	-	TRBJ1-5	CASSSQGASNQPQHF	TGTGCCAGCAGCTCCCAGGGGGCATCTAATCAGCCCCAGCATTTT
TRBV5-1	-	once	TRBJ2-5	CASSPRGAETQYF	TGCGCCAGCAGCCCCCGGGGGGCCGAGACCCAGTACTTC
TRBV5-1	TRBD2	-	TRBJ2-7	CASSLASGVYEQYF	TGCGCCAGCAGCTTGGCTAGCGGGGTCTACGAGCAGTACTTC
TRBV3-1/TRBV3-2	TRBD1	-	TRBJ2-1	CASSQDIQGLRQFF	TGTGCCAGCAGCCAAGATATACAGGGGTTACGGCAGTTCTTC
TRBV7-2	-	-	TRBJ2-3	CASSLEPSTDTQYF	TGTGCCAGCAGTTTAGAGCCTTCGACAGATACGCAGTATTTT
TRBV6-2/TRBV6-3	-	-	TRBJ2-6	CASSRPRGSGANVLTF	TGTGCCAGCAGTCGCCCCAGGGGCTCTGGGGCCAACGTCCTGACTTTC
TRBV10-3	-	once	TRBJ1-6	CAISFGQPHSYNSPLHF	TGTGCCATCAGCTTCGGACAGCCTCACTCCTATAATTCACCCCTCCACTTT
TRBV7-8	-	-	TRBJ1-2	CASSLQVPMGYTF	TGTGCCAGCAGCTTGCAGGTTCCTATGGGCTACACCTTC
TRBV5-6	TRBD1	-	TRBJ1-5	CASSLGGYRGLQPQHF	TGTGCCAGCAGCCTGGGGGGATACAGGGGATTACAGCCCCAGCATTTT
TRBV10-3	-	-	TRBJ1-6	CAISDKGGNYNSPLHF	TGTGCCATCAGTGATAAGGGAGGGAACTATAATTCACCCCTCCACTTT
TRBV5-1	-	-	TRBJ2-3	CASSSRDSDTQYF	TGCGCCAGCAGCTCTCGTGACAGCGATACGCAGTATTTT
TRBV14	-	-	TRBJ1-4	CASSQQGLVWEKLFF	TGTGCCAGCAGCCAACAGGGGTTGGTTTGGGAAAAACTGTTTTTT
TRBV6-5	TRBD1	-	TRBJ1-1	CASSYLDRGRAFF	TGTGCCAGCAGTTACCTTGACAGGGGGCGAGCTTTCTTT
TRBV7-9	-	-	TRBJ1-1	CASSPPRRGAAEAFF	TGTGCCAGCAGCCCTCCTCGACGGGGGGCTGCTGAAGCTTTCTTT
TRBV9	-	-	TRBJ1-3	CASSVDGRPGNTIYF	TGTGCCAGCAGCGTAGACGGCAGGCCTGGAAACACCATATATTTT